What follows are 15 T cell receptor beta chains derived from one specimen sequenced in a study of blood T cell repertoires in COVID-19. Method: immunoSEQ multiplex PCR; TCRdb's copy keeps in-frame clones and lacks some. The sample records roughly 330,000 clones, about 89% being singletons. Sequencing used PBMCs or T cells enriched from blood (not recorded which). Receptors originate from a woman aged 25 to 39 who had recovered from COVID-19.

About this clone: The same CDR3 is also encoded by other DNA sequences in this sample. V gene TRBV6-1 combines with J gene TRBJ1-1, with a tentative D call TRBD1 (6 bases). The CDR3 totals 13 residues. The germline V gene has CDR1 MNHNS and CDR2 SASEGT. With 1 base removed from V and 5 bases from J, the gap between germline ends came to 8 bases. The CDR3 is CASSEGGGTEAFF. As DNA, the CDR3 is TGTGCCAGCAGTGAAGGAGGGGGAACTGAAGCTTTCTTT.

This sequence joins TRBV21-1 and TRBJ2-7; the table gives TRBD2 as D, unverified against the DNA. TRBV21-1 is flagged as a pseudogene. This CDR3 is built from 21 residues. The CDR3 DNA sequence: TGTGCCAGCTTGCGACTAGCGGCTCTACCGATTCCGCCCTTGGGGTCCTACGAGCAGTACTTC. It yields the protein CASLRLAALPIPPLGSYEQYF.

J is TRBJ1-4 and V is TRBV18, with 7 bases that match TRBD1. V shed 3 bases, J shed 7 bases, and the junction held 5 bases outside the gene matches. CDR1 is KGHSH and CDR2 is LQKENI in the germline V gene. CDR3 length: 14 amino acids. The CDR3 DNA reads TGTGCCAGCTCACCGACAGGGAATAGTGAAAAACTGTTTTTT. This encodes CASSPTGNSEKLFF. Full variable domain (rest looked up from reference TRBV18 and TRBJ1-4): NAGVMQNPRHLVRRRGQEARLRCSPMKGHSHVYWYRQLPEEGLKFMVYLQKENIIDESGMPKERFSAEFPKEGPSILRIQQVVRGDSAAYFCASSPTGNSEKLFFGSGTQLSVL.

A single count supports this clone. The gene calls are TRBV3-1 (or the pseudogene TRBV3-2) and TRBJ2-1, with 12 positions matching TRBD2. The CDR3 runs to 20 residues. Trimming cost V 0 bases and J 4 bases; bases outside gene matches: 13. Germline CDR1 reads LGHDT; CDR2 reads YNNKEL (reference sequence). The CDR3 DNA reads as TGTGCCAGCAGCCAAGATCGAATGACTAGCGGGGGACCTAATTACAATGAGCAGTTCTTC. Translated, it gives CASSQDRMTSGGPNYNEQFF.

This chain's CDR3 is CASSTSHSGANVLTF. Here the CDR3 DNA reads TGTGCCAGCAGTACTTCTCACTCTGGGGCCAACGTCCTGACTTTC. The chain couples TRBV6-6 to TRBJ2-6; the D is unclear. Germline assignment: CDR1 MNHNY and CDR2 SVGAGI (reference sequence). Trimming removed 5 bases at V and 0 bases at J, with 8 bases between. The CDR3 has 15 residues.

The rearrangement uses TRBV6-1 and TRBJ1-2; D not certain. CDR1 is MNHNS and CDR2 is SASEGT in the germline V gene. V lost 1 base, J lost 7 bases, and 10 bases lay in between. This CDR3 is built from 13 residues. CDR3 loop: CASSEGSRGGYTF. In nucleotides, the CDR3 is TGTGCCAGCAGTGAAGGTTCCCGGGGTGGCTACACCTTC.

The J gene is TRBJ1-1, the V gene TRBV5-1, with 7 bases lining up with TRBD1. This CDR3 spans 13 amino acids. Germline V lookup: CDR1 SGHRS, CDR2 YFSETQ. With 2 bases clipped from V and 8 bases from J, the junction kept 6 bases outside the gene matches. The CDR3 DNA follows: TGCGCCAGCAGCTTTGACAGGGATTCGGAAGCTTTCTTT. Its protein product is CASSFDRDSEAFF. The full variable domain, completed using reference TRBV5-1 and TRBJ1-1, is KAGVTQTPRYLIKTRGQQVTLSCSPISGHRSVSWYQQTPGQGLQFLFEYFSETQRNKGNFPGRFSGRQFSNSRSEMNVSTLELGDSALYLCASSFDRDSEAFFGQGTRLTVV.

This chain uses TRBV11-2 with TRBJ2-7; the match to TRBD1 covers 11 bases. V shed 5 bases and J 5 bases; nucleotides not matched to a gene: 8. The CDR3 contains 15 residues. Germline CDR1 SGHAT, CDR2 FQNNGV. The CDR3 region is CASSEGQGAFNEQYF. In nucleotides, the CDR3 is TGTGCCAGCAGCGAAGGACAGGGGGCTTTCAACGAGCAGTACTTC.

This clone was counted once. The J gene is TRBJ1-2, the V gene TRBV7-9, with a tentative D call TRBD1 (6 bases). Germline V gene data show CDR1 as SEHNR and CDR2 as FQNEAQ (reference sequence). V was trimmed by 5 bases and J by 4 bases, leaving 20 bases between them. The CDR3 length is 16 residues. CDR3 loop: CASSRVVSDSPYGYTF. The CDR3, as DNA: TGTGCCAGCAGCCGGGTTGTTTCGGACAGCCCCTATGGCTACACCTTC. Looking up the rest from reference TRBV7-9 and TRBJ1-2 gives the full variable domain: DTGVSQNPRHKITKRGQNVTFRCDPISEHNRLYWYRQTLGQGPEFLTYFQNEAQLEKSRLLSDRFSAERPKGSFSTLEIQRTEQGDSAMYLCASSRVVSDSPYGYTFGSGTRLTVV.

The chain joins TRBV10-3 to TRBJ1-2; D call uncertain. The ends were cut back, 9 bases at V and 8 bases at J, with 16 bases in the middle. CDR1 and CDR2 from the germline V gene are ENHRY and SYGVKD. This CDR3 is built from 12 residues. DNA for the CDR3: TGTGCCATTCTCGGCCCTTCGGAGGGCTACACCTTC. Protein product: CAILGPSEGYTF.

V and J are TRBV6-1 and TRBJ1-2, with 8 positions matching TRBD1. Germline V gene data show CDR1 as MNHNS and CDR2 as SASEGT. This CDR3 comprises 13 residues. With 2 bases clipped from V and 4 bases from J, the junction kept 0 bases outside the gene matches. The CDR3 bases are TGTGCCAGCAGTGAACAGGGGGCCTATGGCTACACCTTC. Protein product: CASSEQGAYGYTF.

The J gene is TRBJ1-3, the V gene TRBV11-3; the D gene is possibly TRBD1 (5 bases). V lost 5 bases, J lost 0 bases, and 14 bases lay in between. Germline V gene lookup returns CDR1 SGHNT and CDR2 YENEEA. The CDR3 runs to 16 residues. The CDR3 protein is CASSRRQFFSGNTIYF. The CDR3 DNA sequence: TGTGCCAGCAGCAGACGACAGTTCTTCTCTGGAAACACCATATATTTT.

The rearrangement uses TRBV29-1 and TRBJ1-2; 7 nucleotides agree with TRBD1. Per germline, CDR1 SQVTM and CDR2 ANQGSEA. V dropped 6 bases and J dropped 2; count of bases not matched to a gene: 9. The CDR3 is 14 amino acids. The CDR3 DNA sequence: TGCAGCGTCGCTGCGACAGGGTTGAACTATGGCTACACCTTC. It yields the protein CSVAATGLNYGYTF.

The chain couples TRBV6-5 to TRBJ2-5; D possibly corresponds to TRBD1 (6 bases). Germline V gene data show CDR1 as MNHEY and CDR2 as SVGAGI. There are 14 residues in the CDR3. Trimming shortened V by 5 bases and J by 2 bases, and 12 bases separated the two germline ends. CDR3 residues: CASSRRGPQETQYF. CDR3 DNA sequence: TGTGCCAGCAGTCGCAGGGGACCGCAAGAGACCCAGTACTTC.

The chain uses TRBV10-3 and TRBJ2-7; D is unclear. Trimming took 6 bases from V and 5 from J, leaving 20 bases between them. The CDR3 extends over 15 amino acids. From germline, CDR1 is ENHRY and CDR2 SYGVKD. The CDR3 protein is CAIRERLVQLDEQYF. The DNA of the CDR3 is TGTGCCATCAGGGAAAGACTCGTTCAGCTCGACGAGCAGTACTTC.